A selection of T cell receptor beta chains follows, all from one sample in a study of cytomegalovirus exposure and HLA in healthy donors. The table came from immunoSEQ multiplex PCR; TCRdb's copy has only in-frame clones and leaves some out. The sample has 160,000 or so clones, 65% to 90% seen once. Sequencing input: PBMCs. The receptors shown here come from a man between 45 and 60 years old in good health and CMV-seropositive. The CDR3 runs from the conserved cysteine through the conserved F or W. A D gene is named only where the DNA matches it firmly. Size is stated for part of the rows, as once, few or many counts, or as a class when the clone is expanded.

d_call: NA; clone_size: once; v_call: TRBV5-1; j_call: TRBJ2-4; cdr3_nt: TGCGCCAGCAGCTTAGACTGGGCCAAAAACATTCAGTACTTC; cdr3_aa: CASSLDWAKNIQYF
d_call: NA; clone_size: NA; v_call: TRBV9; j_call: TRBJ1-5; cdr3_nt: TGTGCCAGCAGCGTTAGCGGGGGAACCAATCAGCCCCAGCATTTT; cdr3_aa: CASSVSGGTNQPQHF
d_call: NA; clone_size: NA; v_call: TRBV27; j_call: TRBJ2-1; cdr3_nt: TGTGCCAGCAGTTTAGGGCGGAGGGGGGGTGAGCAGTTCTTC; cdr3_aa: CASSLGRRGGEQFF
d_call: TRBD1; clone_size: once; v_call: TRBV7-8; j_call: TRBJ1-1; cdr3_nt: TGTGCCAGCAGCGCCGACAGGGACACTGAAGCTTTCTTT; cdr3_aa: CASSADRDTEAFF
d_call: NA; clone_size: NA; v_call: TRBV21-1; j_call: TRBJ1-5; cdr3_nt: TGTGCTAGCAGCAAAGCAGGACAGGGACCTAAATACAATCAGCCCCAGCATTTT; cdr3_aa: CASSKAGQGPKYNQPQHF
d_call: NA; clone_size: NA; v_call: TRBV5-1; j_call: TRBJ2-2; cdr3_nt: TGCGCCAGCAGCTTGGCCACAGGGGAGGTGTTTGCCGGGGAGCTGTTTTTT; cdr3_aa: CASSLATGEVFAGELFF
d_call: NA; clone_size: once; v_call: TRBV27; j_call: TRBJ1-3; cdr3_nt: TGTGCCAGCAGTTCGAGGTCCTCTGGAAACACCATATATTTT; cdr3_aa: CASSSRSSGNTIYF
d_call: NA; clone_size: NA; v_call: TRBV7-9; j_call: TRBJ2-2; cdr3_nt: TGTGCCAGCAGCTTAGACGGTGGAGTCGGGGAGCTGTTTTTT; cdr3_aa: CASSLDGGVGELFF
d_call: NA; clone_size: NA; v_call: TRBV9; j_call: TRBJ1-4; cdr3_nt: TGTGCCAGCAGCGTAGACGGGGGAAGGGATGGAAAACTATTTTTT; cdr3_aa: CASSVDGGRDGKLFF
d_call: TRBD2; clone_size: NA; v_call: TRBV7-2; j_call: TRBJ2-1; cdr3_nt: TGTGCCAGCAGCCCCATACGCCGTGGACTAGCGGGGGAGAATGAGCAGTTCTTC; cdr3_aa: CASSPIRRGLAGENEQFF
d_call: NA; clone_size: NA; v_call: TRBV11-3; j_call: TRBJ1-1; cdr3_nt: TGTGCCAGCAGCTCATTCTCAGGGTCTATGAACACTGAAGCTTTCTTT; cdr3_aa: CASSSFSGSMNTEAFF
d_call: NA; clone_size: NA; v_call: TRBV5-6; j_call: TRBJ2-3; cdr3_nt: TGTGCCAGCAGCTCTTGGTTGCCAGAATACACAGATACGCAGTATTTT; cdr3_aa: CASSSWLPEYTDTQYF
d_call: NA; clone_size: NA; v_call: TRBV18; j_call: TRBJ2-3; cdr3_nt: TGTGCCAGCTCACCACCGGCCGGCACAGATACGCAGTATTTT; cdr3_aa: CASSPPAGTDTQYF
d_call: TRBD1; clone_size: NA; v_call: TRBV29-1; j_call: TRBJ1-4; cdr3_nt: TGCAGCGTGGGGACAGGACCGGAAAAACTGTTTTTT; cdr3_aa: CSVGTGPEKLFF
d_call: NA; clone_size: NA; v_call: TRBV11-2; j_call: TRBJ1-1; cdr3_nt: TGTGCCAGCAGCTCATGGGGCGAGGAGGGAAGTGAAGCTTTCTTT; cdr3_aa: CASSSWGEEGSEAFF
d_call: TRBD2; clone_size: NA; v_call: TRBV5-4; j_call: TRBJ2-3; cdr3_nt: TGTGCCAGCAGCTTGGGAGTCTTTGGGCTAGCGGGAGGAGATACGCAGTATTTT; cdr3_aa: CASSLGVFGLAGGDTQYF
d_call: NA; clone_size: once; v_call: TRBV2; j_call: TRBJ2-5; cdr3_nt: TGTGCCAGCAGAGACATTGGGGAGACCCAGTACTTC; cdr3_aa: CASRDIGETQYF
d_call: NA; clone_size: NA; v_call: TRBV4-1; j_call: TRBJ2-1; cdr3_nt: TGCGCCAGCAGCCAAGATCGGGCGGGTAATGAGCAGTTCTTC; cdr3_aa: CASSQDRAGNEQFF
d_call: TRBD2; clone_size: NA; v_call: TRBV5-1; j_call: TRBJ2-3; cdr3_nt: TGCGCCAGCAGCTGGACTAGCGGGGGGGGGCGAGTCACAGATACGCAGTATTTT; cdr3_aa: CASSWTSGGGRVTDTQYF
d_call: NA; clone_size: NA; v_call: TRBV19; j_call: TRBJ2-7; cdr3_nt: TGTGCCAGTAGTTCGGGATCCTACGAGCAGTACTTC; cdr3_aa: CASSSGSYEQYF
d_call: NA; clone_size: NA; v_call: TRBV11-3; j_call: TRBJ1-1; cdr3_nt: TGTGCCAGCGGTCTACAGGGCCAAGCTGCCACTGAAGCTTTCTTT; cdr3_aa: CASGLQGQAATEAFF
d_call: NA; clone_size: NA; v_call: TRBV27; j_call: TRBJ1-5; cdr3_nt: TGTGCCAGCAGTTTGATGGCGGGTAGCAATCAGCCCCAGCATTTT; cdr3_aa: CASSLMAGSNQPQHF
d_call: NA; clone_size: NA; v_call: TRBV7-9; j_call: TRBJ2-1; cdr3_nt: TGTGCCAGCAGCTTAGCGGTATCGGAGGTCCGGCAGTTCTTC; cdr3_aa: CASSLAVSEVRQFF
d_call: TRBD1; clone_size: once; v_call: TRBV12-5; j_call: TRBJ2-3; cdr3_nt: TGTGCTAGTGGCCCTGACAGGGGGCAGGCGCCAGATACGCAGTATTTT; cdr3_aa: CASGPDRGQAPDTQYF
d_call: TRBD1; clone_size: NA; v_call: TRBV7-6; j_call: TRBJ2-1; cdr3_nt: TGTGCCAGCAGGTCTGAGCCGGGACAGTCCTACAATGAGCAGTTCTTC; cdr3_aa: CASRSEPGQSYNEQFF
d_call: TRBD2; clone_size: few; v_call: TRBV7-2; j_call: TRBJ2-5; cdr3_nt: TGTGCCAGCAGCTTAATAACTAGCGGGAGAGTTCTGGCGACCCAGTACTTC; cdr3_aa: CASSLITSGRVLATQYF